The 28 T cell receptor beta chains below were found in one sample sequenced in a study of regulatory T cells in long-lasting Graves disease. Described time point: newly diagnosed GD, antithyroid drugs for less than 3 months. The authors made the TCR library using RNA they extracted from PBMCs. Arm-PCR of CDR3 regions and iRepertoire HTBI primers were used to build TCR beta libraries. TCRdb recomputed calls from the multiplex PCR reads with MiXCR, one row per CDR3 protein. Found here are around 250,000 distinct CDR3 sequences, around 18% of them singletons; the top ten hold less than 15%. This sample also appeared in a second study, on T cells in Graves' hyperthyroidism and ophthalmopathy.

Source: peripheral blood mononuclear cells (PBMCs), taken at new diagnosis, from a patient treated with antithyroid drugs. These TCRs come from a woman in her twenties or thirties with Graves disease.

This clonotype was seen repeatedly, ten times or more. The chain links TRBV3-1 to TRBJ2-2; TRBD2 might be the D (5 bases). Germline V gene lookup returns CDR1 LGHDT and CDR2 YNNKEL (reference sequence). The germline V and J ends were trimmed by 6 bases and 4 bases, with 15 bases remaining between them. The CDR3 totals 15 residues. The chain's CDR3 is CASRRSGSGTGELFF. CDR3 DNA sequence: TGTGCCAGCAGGCGGTCGGGGTCGGGCACCGGGGAGCTGTTTTTT. The full variable domain, completed using reference TRBV3-1 and TRBJ2-2, is DTAVSQTPKYLVTQMGNDKSIKCEQNLGHDTMYWYKQDSKKFLKIMFSYNNKELIINETVPNRFSPKSPDKAHLNLHINSLELGDSAVYFCASRRSGSGTGELFFGEGSRLTVL.

In this sample, this clonotype turned up many times. CDR3 DNA: TGCAGCGTTGAAGACACCGGACAGGGGGCTGCCGAGCAGTACTTC. This translates into CSVEDTGQGAAEQYF. The V gene is TRBV29-1, the J gene TRBJ2-7, with 11 positions matching TRBD1. CDR3 size: 15 residues. The junction had 7 bases not matched to a gene; V was cut back by 0 bases and J by 6 bases. CDR1 and CDR2 (germline): SQVTM, ANQGSEA.

This clonotype was recorded at least ten times. This clone may be a read error of a much larger clone one base away. This chain uses TRBV3-1 with TRBJ1-2; D may be TRBD1 (5 bases). Germline V gives CDR1 LGHDT, CDR2 YNNKEL (reference sequence). CDR3 length equals 12 residues. The CDR3 is CASNQHRSGYTF. The DNA for the CDR3 is TGTGCCAGCAACCAACACAGGTCTGGCTACACCTTC.

The chain uses TRBV12-3 or TRBV12-4 and TRBJ2-1; 12 positions agree with TRBD1. The J call is in doubt because the DNA end fits TRBJ2-5 better. This CDR3 comprises 15 residues. CDR3 in DNA: TGTGCCAGCAATTCCGGGACAGGGGGCGCAGAGACCCAGTACTTC. This encodes CASNSGTGGAETQYF.

This clonotype was picked up many times. The CDR3 coding sequence is TGTGCCAGCAGTGGGGCCGCGGGAGGCTATGGCTACACCTTC. Its protein product is CASSGAAGGYGYTF. The chain carries TRBV12-3 or TRBV12-4 and TRBJ1-2; a possible D gene is TRBD1 (5 bases). V lost 5 bases and J 4 bases, leaving 14 bases between the germline ends. CDR3 size: 14 residues.

This clonotype was counted ten times or more. The DNA for the CDR3 is TGTGCCAGCAGATCAGGAAAATCCTACAATGAGCAGTTCTTC. This translates into CASRSGKSYNEQFF. The V call is TRBV6-1, the J call TRBJ2-1; unclear D gene. Trimming removed 6 bases from V and 1 base from J, with 10 bases in between. Germline lookup yields CDR1 MNHNS and CDR2 SASEGT. The CDR3 runs 14 residues.

This clonotype was recorded a few times. The junction departs from the called germline gene at one end, perhaps through a read error. This chain links TRBV11-2 with TRBJ2-2; possibly TRBD1 for D (5 bases). The CDR3 spans 16 residues. Germline V gives CDR1 SGHAT, CDR2 FQNNGV. As DNA, the CDR3 is TGTGCCAGCACCTTAGATTTTGGGGCCCGGACCGGGGAGCTGTTTTTT. It is translated as CASTLDFGARTGELFF.

In this sample, this clonotype turned up many times. The chain has TRBV12-3 or TRBV12-4 and TRBJ1-5; 8 bases are shared with TRBD1. J gave up 7 bases and V 3 bases, and 14 bases lay outside the gene matches. The CDR3 has 17 amino acids. CDR3 loop: CASSFGERTGTGQPQHF. The CDR3 DNA is TGTGCCAGCAGTTTCGGGGAGCGGACAGGGACCGGGCAGCCCCAGCATTTT.

This clonotype was found a few times. CDR3 residues: CASSIGGGQPQHF. Here the CDR3 DNA reads TGTGCCAGTAGTATTGGGGGTGGTCAGCCCCAGCATTTT. The chain carries TRBV19 and TRBJ1-5, with D possibly TRBD1 on 5 matching bases. Trimming pared 3 bases from V and 6 bases from J, leaving 9 bases between. This CDR3 has 13 amino acids. CDR1 LNHDA and CDR2 SQIVND come from the germline V gene (reference sequence).

V and J are TRBV20-1 and TRBJ2-1, with 9 bases that match TRBD2. Germline values: CDR1 DFQATT, CDR2 SNEGSKA (reference sequence). Germline trimming cut 5 bases from V and 1 base from J; bases unmatched to any gene: 9. The CDR3 is made up of 16 amino acids. The CDR3 DNA sequence: TGCAGTGCTCAGGCCGTAGCGGGAGAGTCCTACAATGAGCAGTTCTTC. It yields the protein CSAQAVAGESYNEQFF.

This clonotype has only a few counts. This may arise from a read error, as a much more abundant clone is one base away. V usage is TRBV7-9 and J usage is TRBJ1-1; D remains unclear. Per germline, CDR1 SEHNR and CDR2 FQNEAQ (reference sequence). This CDR3 has 13 residues. The CDR3: CVSSAAGRTEAFF. CDR3 coding DNA: TGTGTCAGCAGCGCTGCAGGTCGCACTGAAGCTTTCTTT.

Comment on this clonotype: A much larger clone is a single base away; this may be a read error. The chain employs TRBV10-1 and TRBJ2-7, with D tentatively TRBD1 or TRBD2 (5 bases each). Per germline, CDR1 WNHNN and CDR2 SYGVQD (reference sequence). V was clipped by 4 bases and J by 2 bases, with 12 bases between them. The CDR3 extends over 14 amino acids. The chain's CDR3 is CASSGFQGPYEQYF. As DNA, the CDR3 is TGCGCCAGCAGTGGGTTCCAGGGACCCTACGAGCAGTACTTC.

This clonotype was recorded once. The gene calls are TRBV27 and TRBJ2-2; TRBD2 agrees at 8 bases. The junction had 10 bases not matched to a gene; V was cut back by 6 bases and J by 4 bases. Per germline, CDR1 MNHEY and CDR2 SMNVEV (reference sequence). The CDR3 runs to 16 residues. Here the CDR3 reads CASRQRGGQPTGELFF. Written as DNA, the CDR3 is TGTGCCAGCAGGCAACGGGGGGGGCAACCCACCGGGGAGCTGTTTTTT.

This clonotype was seen many times. The chain employs TRBV6-1 and TRBJ1-1; 7 bases align to TRBD1. The V gene's germline CDR1 is MNHNS and CDR2 SASEGT. This CDR3 contains 13 residues. Unmatched junction bases numbered 11, after V lost 6 bases and J lost 10 bases. The CDR3 sequence is CASRQEGDSSAFF. In nucleotides, the CDR3 is TGTGCCAGCAGACAGGAGGGGGACAGTTCAGCTTTCTTT.

This clonotype was seen ten or more times. The chain links TRBV10-1 to TRBJ2-3; D possibly corresponds to TRBD1 (6 bases). Germline V lookup: CDR1 WNHNN, CDR2 SYGVQD (reference sequence). V gave up 2 bases and J gave up 5 bases, with 11 bases separating them. The CDR3 consists of 14 residues. The CDR3 DNA reads as TGCGCCAGCAGTGAGGGTCAGGGGAAAGATACGCAGTATTTT. Amino acids: CASSEGQGKDTQYF.

This clonotype was counted many times. The chain's CDR3 is CSTRGTSMDEQYF. Written as DNA, the CDR3 is TGCAGCACTAGAGGGACCTCTATGGACGAGCAGTACTTC. The genes are TRBV20-1 and TRBJ2-7; D is possibly TRBD1 or TRBD2 (5 bases each). CDR1 and CDR2 from the germline V gene are DFQATT and SNEGSKA (reference sequence). The CDR3 runs to 13 residues.

The gene calls are TRBV5-6 and TRBJ1-1, with no clear D. The CDR3 runs to 13 residues. The germline V gene encodes CDR1 SGHDT and CDR2 YYEEEE. Trimming stripped 1 base from V and 7 bases from J, with 11 bases between. CDR3 in amino acids: CASSLRVLYEAFF. The CDR3 nucleotides read TGTGCCAGCAGCTTGCGCGTGCTCTATGAAGCTTTCTTT. The complete variable domain, with remaining parts taken from reference TRBV5-6 and TRBJ1-1, reads DAGVTQSPTHLIKTRGQQVTLRCSPKSGHDTVSWYQQALGQGPQFIFQYYEEEERQRGNFPDRFSGHQFPNYSSELNVNALLLGDSALYLCASSLRVLYEAFFGQGTRLTVV.

In this sample, this clonotype turned up many times. The chain recombines TRBV6-5 with TRBJ1-1; D remains unclear. CDR3 length equals 16 residues. Trimming took 0 bases from V and 2 from J, leaving 13 bases between them. The germline CDR1 and CDR2 sequences are MNHEY and SVGAGI. In DNA form, the CDR3 reads TGTGCCAGCAGTTACTCGAGCTCGGACCCTAACACTGAAGCTTTCTTT. Its protein product is CASSYSSSDPNTEAFF.

This sequence joins TRBV27 and TRBJ1-2; TRBD1 is a possible D gene (5 bases). V lost 8 bases and J 4 bases, leaving 17 bases between the germline ends. The CDR3 runs to 14 residues. Germline lookup yields CDR1 MNHEY and CDR2 SMNVEV (reference sequence). The DNA for the CDR3 is TGTGCCAGCGGAACCTCCCGGGGCCCCTATGGCTACACCTTC. Protein product: CASGTSRGPYGYTF.

J is TRBJ2-1 and V is TRBV14, with D perhaps TRBD1 or TRBD2 (6 bases each). The CDR3 contains 17 residues. Deletions cut 0 bases from V and 4 bases from J, with 16 bases between. In germline, CDR1 is SGHDN, CDR2 FVKESK. The CDR3 sequence is CASSQEGWRGWYNEQFF. DNA of the CDR3: TGTGCCAGCAGCCAAGAAGGGTGGAGGGGGTGGTACAATGAGCAGTTCTTC.

In this sample, this clonotype turned up many times. This chain connects TRBV11-2 to TRBJ1-2; D perhaps matches TRBD1 (5 bases). Deletions cut 5 bases from V and 6 bases from J, with 13 bases between. CDR1 is SGHAT, CDR2 FQNNGV, per germline. The CDR3 totals 13 residues. CDR3 DNA sequence: TGTGCCAGCAGCCCTGGGACCCGGAATGGCTACACCTTC. Amino acids: CASSPGTRNGYTF.

This chain uses TRBV6-2 or TRBV6-3 with TRBJ2-3; TRBD2 agrees at 8 bases. The CDR3 extends over 16 amino acids. With V trimmed by 0 bases and J by 3 bases, 5 bases remained unmatched. CDR1 is MNHEY, CDR2 SVGEGT, per germline. CDR3 sequence reads: CASSYSKVAGTDTQYF. Here the CDR3 DNA reads TGTGCCAGCAGTTACTCGAAGGTAGCGGGAACAGATACGCAGTATTTT.

This clonotype has ten or more counts. This chain uses TRBV6-2 or TRBV6-3 with TRBJ2-3; D uncertain. V was trimmed by 11 bases and J by 2 bases, leaving 20 bases between them. The length of the CDR3 is 15 residues. Germline V lookup: CDR1 MNHEY, CDR2 SVGEGT. The CDR3 nucleotides are TGTGCCGTTCCGGCCGGTTTGATGGTCACAGATACGCAGTATTTT. Translated: CAVPAGLMVTDTQYF.

As regards this clonotype: A single base separates this from a much larger clone, so it may be a read error. The chain uses TRBV20-1 and TRBJ2-5; D tentatively fits TRBD1 or TRBD2 (5 bases each). Germline V gives CDR1 DFQATT, CDR2 SNEGSKA (reference sequence). This CDR3 comprises 14 residues. V was cut by 6 bases and J by 11 bases, with 25 bases left in between. CDR3 sequence reads: CSADGDGSYNEQYF. CDR3 nucleotide sequence: TGCAGTGCCGACGGGGACGGCTCCTACAATGAGCAGTACTTC.

This clonotype was seen repeatedly, ten times or more. The V call is TRBV9, the J call TRBJ2-1, with TRBD2 matching 9 bases. Germline assignment: CDR1 SGDLS and CDR2 YYNGEE. CDR3 length: 13 amino acids. The junction had 6 bases not matched to a gene; V was cut back by 5 bases and J by 9 bases. The CDR3 bases are TGTGCCAGCAGACCCGGGACTAGCAGTGAGCAGTTCTTC. It yields the protein CASRPGTSSEQFF.

This clonotype was counted many times. V usage is TRBV7-3 and J usage is TRBJ2-5, with 7 bases matching TRBD1. CDR3 length equals 15 residues. From germline, CDR1 is SGHTA and CDR2 FQGTGA. The V and J ends lost 4 bases and 5 bases, in that order; junction bases with no gene match: 10. The CDR3 region has the DNA TGTGCCAGCAGCTCCCAGGGGGTCGAGGGTGAGACCCAGTACTTC. Protein product: CASSSQGVEGETQYF.

This clonotype was observed at least ten times. The V and J genes are TRBV18 and TRBJ1-2; the D gene is possibly TRBD1 (5 bases). V lost 0 bases to trimming and J lost 3 bases, with 14 bases between them. Germline lookup yields CDR1 KGHSH and CDR2 LQKENI. CDR3 length equals 16 residues. The CDR3 DNA is TGTGCCAGCTCACCACCGGTTGGGGCCCCCGACTATGGCTACACCTTC. This codes for CASSPPVGAPDYGYTF.

The sample holds many counts of this clonotype. This chain connects TRBV5-1 to TRBJ1-6, with D unresolved. Trimming took off 3 bases at V and 8 bases at J, with 6 bases between the two ends. Per germline, CDR1 SGHRS and CDR2 YFSETQ. The CDR3 contains 12 residues. The CDR3 bases are TGCGCCAGCAGCTCCAATGATTCACCCCTCCACTTT. Translated: CASSSNDSPLHF.